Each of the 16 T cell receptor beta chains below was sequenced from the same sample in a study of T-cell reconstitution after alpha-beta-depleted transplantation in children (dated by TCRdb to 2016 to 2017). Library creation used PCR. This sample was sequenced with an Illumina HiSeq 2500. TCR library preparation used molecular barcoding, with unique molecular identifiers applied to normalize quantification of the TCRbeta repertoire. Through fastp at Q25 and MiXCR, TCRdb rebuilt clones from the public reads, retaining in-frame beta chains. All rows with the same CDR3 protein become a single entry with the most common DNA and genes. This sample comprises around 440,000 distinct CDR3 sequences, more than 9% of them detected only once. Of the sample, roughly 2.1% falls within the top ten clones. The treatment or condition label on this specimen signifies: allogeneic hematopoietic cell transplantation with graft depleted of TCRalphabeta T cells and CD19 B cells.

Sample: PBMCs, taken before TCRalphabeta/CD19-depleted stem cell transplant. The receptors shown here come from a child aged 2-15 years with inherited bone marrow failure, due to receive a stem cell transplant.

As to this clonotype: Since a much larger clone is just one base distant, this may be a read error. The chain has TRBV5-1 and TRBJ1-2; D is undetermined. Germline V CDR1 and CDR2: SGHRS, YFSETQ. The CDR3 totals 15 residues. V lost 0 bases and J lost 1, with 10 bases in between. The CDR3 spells CASSLATDINYGYTF. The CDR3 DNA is TGCGCCAGCAGCTTGGCTACGGATATTAACTATGGCTACACCTTC.

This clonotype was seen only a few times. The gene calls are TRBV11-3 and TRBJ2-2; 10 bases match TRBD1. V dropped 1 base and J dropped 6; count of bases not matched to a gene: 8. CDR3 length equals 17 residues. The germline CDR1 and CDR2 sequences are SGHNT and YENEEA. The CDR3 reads CASSLGGGQGVPGELFF. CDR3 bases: TGTGCCAGCAGCTTAGGAGGAGGACAGGGGGTGCCCGGGGAGCTGTTTTTT.

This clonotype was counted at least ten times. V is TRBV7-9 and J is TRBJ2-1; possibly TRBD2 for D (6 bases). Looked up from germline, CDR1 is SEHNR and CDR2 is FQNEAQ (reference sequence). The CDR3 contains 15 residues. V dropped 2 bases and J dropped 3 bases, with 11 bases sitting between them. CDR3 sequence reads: CASSLQEGYYNEQFF. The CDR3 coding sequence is TGTGCCAGCAGCTTACAGGAGGGGTACTACAATGAGCAGTTCTTC.

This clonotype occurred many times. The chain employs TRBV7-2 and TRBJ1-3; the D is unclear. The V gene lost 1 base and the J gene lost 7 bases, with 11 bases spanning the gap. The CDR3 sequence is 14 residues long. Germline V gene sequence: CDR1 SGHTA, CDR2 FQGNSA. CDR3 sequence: CASSLVGADNTIYF. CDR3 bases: TGTGCCAGCAGCTTAGTGGGAGCGGACAACACCATATATTTT. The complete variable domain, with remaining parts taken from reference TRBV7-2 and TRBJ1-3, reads GAGVSQSPSNKVTEKGKDVELRCDPISGHTALYWYRQSLGQGLEFLIYFQGNSAPDKSGLPSDRFSAERTGGSVSTLTIQRTQQEDSAVYLCASSLVGADNTIYFGEGSWLTVV.

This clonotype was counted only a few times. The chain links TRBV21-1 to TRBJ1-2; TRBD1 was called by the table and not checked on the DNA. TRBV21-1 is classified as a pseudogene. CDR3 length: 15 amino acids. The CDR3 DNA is TGTGCCAGCAGCAAAGAGGTGGGACAGTTCTATGGCTACACCTTC. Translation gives CASSKEVGQFYGYTF.

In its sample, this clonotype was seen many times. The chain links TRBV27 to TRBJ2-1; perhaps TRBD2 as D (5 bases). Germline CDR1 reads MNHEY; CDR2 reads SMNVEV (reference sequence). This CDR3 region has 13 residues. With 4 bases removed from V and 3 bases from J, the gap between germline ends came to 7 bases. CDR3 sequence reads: CASSYSVYNEQFF. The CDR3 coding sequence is TGTGCCAGCAGTTATAGCGTCTACAATGAGCAGTTCTTC.

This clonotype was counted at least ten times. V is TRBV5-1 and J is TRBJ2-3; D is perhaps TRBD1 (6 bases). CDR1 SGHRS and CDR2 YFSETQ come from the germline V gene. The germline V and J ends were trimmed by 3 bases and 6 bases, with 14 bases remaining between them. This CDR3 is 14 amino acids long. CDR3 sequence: CASSSGTPRDTQYF. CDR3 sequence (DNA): TGCGCCAGCAGCTCCGGGACACCCCGGGATACGCAGTATTTT.

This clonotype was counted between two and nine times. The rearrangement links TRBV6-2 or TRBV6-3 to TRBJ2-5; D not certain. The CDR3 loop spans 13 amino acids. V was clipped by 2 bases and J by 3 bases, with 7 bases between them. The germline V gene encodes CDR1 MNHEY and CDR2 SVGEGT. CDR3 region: CASSYALEETQYF. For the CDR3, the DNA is TGTGCCAGCAGTTACGCTCTAGAAGAGACCCAGTACTTC.

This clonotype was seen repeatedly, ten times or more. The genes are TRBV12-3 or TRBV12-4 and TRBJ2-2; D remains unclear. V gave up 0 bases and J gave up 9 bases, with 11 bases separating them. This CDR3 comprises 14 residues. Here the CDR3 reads CASSLAAHSRELFF. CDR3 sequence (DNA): TGTGCCAGCAGTTTAGCGGCCCACTCTAGGGAGCTGTTTTTT.

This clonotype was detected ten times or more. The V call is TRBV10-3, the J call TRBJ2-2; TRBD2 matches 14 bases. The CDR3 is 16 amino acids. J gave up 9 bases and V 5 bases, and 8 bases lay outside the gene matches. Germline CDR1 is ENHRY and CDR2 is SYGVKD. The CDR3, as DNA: TGTGCCATCAGTCCCCTGACTAGCGGGAGGGCCCGGGAGCTGTTTTTT. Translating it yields CAISPLTSGRARELFF.

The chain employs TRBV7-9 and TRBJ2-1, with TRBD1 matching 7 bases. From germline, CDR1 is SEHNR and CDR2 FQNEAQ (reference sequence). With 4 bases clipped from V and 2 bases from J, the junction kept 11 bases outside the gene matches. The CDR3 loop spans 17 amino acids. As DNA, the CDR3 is TGTGCCAGCAGCTCCACTACGACAGGGCGCCCCTACAATGAGCAGTTCTTC. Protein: CASSSTTTGRPYNEQFF.

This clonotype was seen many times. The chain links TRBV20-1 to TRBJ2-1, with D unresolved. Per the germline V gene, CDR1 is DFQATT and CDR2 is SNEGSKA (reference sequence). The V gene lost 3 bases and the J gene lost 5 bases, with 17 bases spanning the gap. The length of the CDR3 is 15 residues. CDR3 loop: CSASFLPPPDNEQFF. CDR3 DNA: TGCAGTGCTAGTTTCCTCCCTCCACCCGACAATGAGCAGTTCTTC.

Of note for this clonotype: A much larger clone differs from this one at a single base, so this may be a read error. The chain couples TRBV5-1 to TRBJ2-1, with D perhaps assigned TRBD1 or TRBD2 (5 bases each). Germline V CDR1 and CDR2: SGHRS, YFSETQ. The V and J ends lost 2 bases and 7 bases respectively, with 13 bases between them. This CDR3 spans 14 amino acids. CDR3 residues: CASSFEGRANEQFF. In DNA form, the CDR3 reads TGCGCCAGCAGCTTTGAGGGACGAGCGAATGAGCAGTTCTTC. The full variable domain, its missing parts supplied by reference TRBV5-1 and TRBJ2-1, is KAGVTQTPRYLIKTRGQQVTLSCSPISGHRSVSWYQQTPGQGLQFLFEYFSETQRNKGNFPGRFSGRQFSNSRSEMNVSTLELGDSALYLCASSFEGRANEQFFGPGTRLTVL.

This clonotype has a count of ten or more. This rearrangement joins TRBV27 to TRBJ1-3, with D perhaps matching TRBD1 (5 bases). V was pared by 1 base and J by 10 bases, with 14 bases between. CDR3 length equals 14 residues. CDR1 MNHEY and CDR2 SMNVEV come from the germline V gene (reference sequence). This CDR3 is CASSLWGGEQTIYF. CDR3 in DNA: TGTGCCAGCAGTTTATGGGGAGGGGAGCAAACCATATATTTT.

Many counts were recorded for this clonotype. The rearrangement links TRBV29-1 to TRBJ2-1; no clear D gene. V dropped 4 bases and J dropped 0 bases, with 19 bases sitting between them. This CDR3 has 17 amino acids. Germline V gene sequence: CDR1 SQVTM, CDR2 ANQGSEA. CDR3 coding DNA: TGCAGCGTTGGTCCTGACTCGGTGGAGAGCTCCTACAATGAGCAGTTCTTC. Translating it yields CSVGPDSVESSYNEQFF.

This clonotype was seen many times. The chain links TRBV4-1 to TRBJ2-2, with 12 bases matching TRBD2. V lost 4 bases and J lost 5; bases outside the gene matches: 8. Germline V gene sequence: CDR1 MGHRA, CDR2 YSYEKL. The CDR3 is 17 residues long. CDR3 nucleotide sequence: TGCGCCAGCAGCCCTAGCGGGAGGGCCACAGGGACCGGGGAGCTGTTTTTT. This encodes CASSPSGRATGTGELFF.